A single sample is the source of the 30 T cell receptor beta chains below, sequenced in a study of cytomegalovirus exposure and HLA in healthy donors. Primers included in the PCR were 60 Vbeta and 13 Jbeta primers. The table came from immunoSEQ multiplex PCR; TCRdb's copy has only in-frame clones and leaves some out. The sample data list 150,000 to 200,000 clones. The sample comprised PBMCs. These receptors were collected from a man aged 25 to 40 in good health and CMV-seronegative.

The gene calls are TRBV6-5 and TRBJ1-1; 7 nucleotides agree with TRBD1. V lost 2 bases to trimming and J lost 0 bases; unmatched junction nucleotides: 3. The CDR3 sequence is 15 residues long. Germline assignment: CDR1 MNHEY and CDR2 SVGAGI. The CDR3 is CASSYGDRVNTEAFF. CDR3 bases: TGTGCCAGCAGTTACGGAGACAGGGTGAACACTGAAGCTTTCTTT.

V is TRBV19 and J is TRBJ1-2, with D maybe TRBD1 (6 bases). V dropped 3 bases and J dropped 2 bases, with 16 bases sitting between them. CDR1 and CDR2 from the germline V gene are LNHDA and SQIVND (reference sequence). CDR3 size: 16 residues. In DNA, the CDR3 is TGTGCCAGTAGTATTGGACGACAGGTCCTCAACTATGGCTACACCTTC. Protein product: CASSIGRQVLNYGYTF. Full variable domain (rest looked up from reference TRBV19 and TRBJ1-2): DGGITQSPKYLFRKEGQNVTLSCEQNLNHDAMYWYRQDPGQGLRLIYYSQIVNDFQKGDIAEGYSVSREKKESFPLTVTSAQKNPTAFYLCASSIGRQVLNYGYTFGSGTRLTVV.

This chain links TRBV27 with TRBJ1-2; perhaps TRBD1 as D (6 bases). CDR3 length equals 14 residues. The V gene lost 5 bases and the J gene lost 0 bases, with 10 bases spanning the gap. The V gene's germline CDR1 is MNHEY and CDR2 SMNVEV (reference sequence). The CDR3 sequence is CASSRGGTNYGYTF. The CDR3 DNA reads TGTGCCAGCAGTAGGGGGGGGACTAACTATGGCTACACCTTC.

The V and J genes are TRBV4-2 and TRBJ1-4; TRBD1 agrees at 9 bases. This CDR3 is 15 amino acids long. The V gene end was trimmed by 4 bases and the J gene end by 7 bases; junction bases not matched to a gene: 7. Germline V gives CDR1 LGHNA, CDR2 YNFKEQ. CDR3 DNA: TGTGCCAGCAGCCCGGACAGGGGAAAGGGTGAAAAACTGTTTTTT. Encoded protein: CASSPDRGKGEKLFF.

The CDR3 spells CASSVQSDRRTGYTF. CDR3 nucleotides: TGTGCCAGTAGTGTACAATCGGACAGGCGAACTGGCTACACCTTC. This chain connects TRBV19 to TRBJ1-2; 7 nucleotides agree with TRBD1. The CDR3 has 15 residues. V was pared by 5 bases and J by 7 bases, with 13 bases of the junction left unmatched. Germline V CDR1 and CDR2: LNHDA, SQIVND (reference sequence).

The chain combines TRBV4-3 with TRBJ2-2; 9 bases fit TRBD2. The ends lost 4 bases at V and 4 bases at J; junction bases unmatched: 19. Germline V gene sequence: CDR1 LGHNA, CDR2 YSLEER. The CDR3 consists of 20 residues. CDR3: CASSPRHKAWLAGLTGELFF. For the CDR3, the DNA is TGCGCCAGCAGCCCGCGACATAAAGCCTGGCTAGCGGGGCTCACCGGGGAGCTGTTTTTT.

The chain combines TRBV11-3 with TRBJ1-1, with 9 bases that match TRBD1. Germline lookup yields CDR1 SGHNT and CDR2 YENEEA. This CDR3 contains 16 residues. V was clipped by 6 bases and J by 6 bases; unmatched bases: 14. The CDR3 nucleotides read TGTGCCAGCAGTTTCCCATCCGGGACAGGGTCTCCTGAAGCTTTCTTT. As protein: CASSFPSGTGSPEAFF.

The genes are TRBV27 and TRBJ2-5, with TRBD2 as a possible D gene (5 bases). Germline V gene sequence: CDR1 MNHEY, CDR2 SMNVEV (reference sequence). V lost 6 bases and J 2 bases, leaving 16 bases between the germline ends. The CDR3 runs to 15 residues. The CDR3, as DNA: TGTGCCAGCAGCTCAAGTTGGGGAGCGCAAGAGACCCAGTACTTC. Its translation: CASSSSWGAQETQYF.

The gene calls are TRBV4-3 and TRBJ1-2; 7 positions agree with TRBD1. CDR1 LGHNA and CDR2 YSLEER come from the germline V gene. The CDR3 contains 16 residues. Unmatched junction bases numbered 8, after V lost 4 bases and J lost 0 bases. CDR3 nucleotides: TGCGCCAGCAGCCGAGGGGACAGATCCTCTAACTATGGCTACACCTTC. It is translated as CASSRGDRSSNYGYTF.

J is TRBJ2-5 and V is TRBV7-9; maybe TRBD2 (7 bases). Per germline, CDR1 SEHNR and CDR2 FQNEAQ (reference sequence). Trimming cost V 5 bases and J 1 base, with 20 bases left between them. The CDR3 consists of 17 residues. The CDR3 DNA reads as TGTGCCAGCAGCCCCCGAGGGGGGGGGCCCACCCAAGAGACCCAGTACTTC. Protein sequence: CASSPRGGGPTQETQYF.

The rearrangement joins TRBV7-2 to TRBJ2-5; maybe TRBD2 (5 bases). The J call may be wrong; the DNA end is better matched by TRBJ2-7. Looked up from germline, CDR1 is SGHTA and CDR2 is FQGNSA. The CDR3 sequence is 13 residues long. The CDR3 is CASSSGSPYEQYF. The CDR3 nucleotides are TGTGCCAGCAGCTCGGGGTCACCCTACGAGCAGTACTTC.

The chain employs TRBV14 and TRBJ1-1; D is unresolved. The germline V gene encodes CDR1 SGHDN and CDR2 FVKESK. Trimming cost V 1 base and J 0 bases, with 9 bases left between them. The CDR3 covers 15 residues. CDR3 DNA: TGTGCCAGCAGCCAAGGAACATCCTTGAACACTGAAGCTTTCTTT. Residues: CASSQGTSLNTEAFF.

The chain combines TRBV28 with TRBJ1-5; D is unresolved. In germline, CDR1 is MDHEN, CDR2 SYDVKM. V lost 11 bases, J lost 1 base, and 9 bases lay in between. This CDR3 has 12 residues. The CDR3 is CARSRSNQPQHF. The CDR3 DNA sequence: TGTGCCCGCTCCCGGAGCAATCAGCCCCAGCATTTT.

This chain links TRBV5-4 with TRBJ2-7, with 11 bases identical to TRBD2. Trimming cost V 2 bases and J 2 bases; bases outside gene matches: 3. This CDR3 region has 15 residues. Germline V gene data show CDR1 as SGHNT and CDR2 as YYREEE (reference sequence). The CDR3 spells CASSFGTSGTYEQYF. CDR3 sequence (DNA): TGTGCCAGCAGCTTCGGGACTAGCGGTACCTACGAGCAGTACTTC.

The rearrangement joins TRBV13 to TRBJ2-1; 7 bases are a match to TRBD1. With V trimmed by 7 bases and J by 4 bases, 7 bases remained unmatched. The CDR3 length is 14 residues. CDR1 is PRHDT, CDR2 FYEKMQ, per germline (reference sequence). DNA of the CDR3: TGTGCCAGCATGAGGGGGCGGGTTTACAATGAGCAGTTCTTC. Protein: CASMRGRVYNEQFF.

The chain is built from TRBV19 and TRBJ1-5; TRBD1 matches at 7 bases. This CDR3 is 17 amino acids long. Germline CDR1 reads LNHDA; CDR2 reads SQIVND (reference sequence). Trimming cost V 0 bases and J 4 bases; bases outside gene matches: 9. The CDR3 DNA sequence: TGTGCCAGTAGTATAGATCCGACGGACAGGACAAATCAGCCCCAGCATTTT. This codes for CASSIDPTDRTNQPQHF. Full variable domain (outside the CDR3, taken from reference TRBV19 and TRBJ1-5): DGGITQSPKYLFRKEGQNVTLSCEQNLNHDAMYWYRQDPGQGLRLIYYSQIVNDFQKGDIAEGYSVSREKKESFPLTVTSAQKNPTAFYLCASSIDPTDRTNQPQHFGDGTRLSIL.

The chain carries TRBV30 and TRBJ1-3; 9 bases match TRBD1. This CDR3 has 12 amino acids. Germline CDR1 and CDR2: GTSNPN and SVGIG (reference sequence). V was pared by 8 bases and J by 9 bases, with 8 bases of the junction left unmatched. Here the CDR3 reads CARSTGGSTIYF. CDR3 DNA: TGTGCCAGATCGACAGGGGGGAGCACCATATATTTT.

The chain has TRBV6-6 and TRBJ2-7, with D tentatively TRBD1 (8 bases). The V gene lost 6 bases and the J gene lost 5 bases, with 14 bases spanning the gap. Germline V gene data show CDR1 as MNHNY and CDR2 as SVGAGI (reference sequence). The CDR3 loop spans 13 amino acids. The CDR3 reads CASSPTGGDEQYF. The DNA of the CDR3 is TGTGCCAGCAGCCCTACAGGGGGGGACGAGCAGTACTTC.

This chain joins TRBV2 and TRBJ1-1; D remains ambiguous. The CDR3 covers 17 residues. V gave up 8 bases and J gave up 0 bases, with 22 bases separating them. CDR1 is SNHLY, CDR2 FYNNEI, per germline. The CDR3 sequence: CASLQTNIRQMNTEAFF. The CDR3 coding sequence is TGTGCCAGCTTACAGACGAATATACGCCAGATGAACACTGAAGCTTTCTTT.

V and J are TRBV9 and TRBJ2-7; 10 bases agree with TRBD2. Germline V lookup: CDR1 SGDLS, CDR2 YYNGEE. CDR3 length: 15 residues. The V gene end was trimmed by 2 bases and the J gene end by 4 bases; junction bases not matched to a gene: 6. CDR3 amino acids: CASSVSGGPLYEQYF. DNA of the CDR3: TGTGCCAGCAGCGTTAGCGGGGGGCCATTGTACGAGCAGTACTTC.

The chain couples TRBV5-1 to TRBJ2-5; 8 bases are shared with TRBD1. The end of the DNA aligns better with TRBJ2-7, so the J call may be wrong. CDR1 is SGHRS and CDR2 is YFSETQ in the germline V gene. The CDR3 sequence is 15 residues long. For the CDR3, the DNA is TGCGCCAGCAGTTTCGAGGGACAGGTGACCTACGAGCAGTACTTC. It specifies CASSFEGQVTYEQYF.

On this clone itself: Other DNA sequences from this sample encode an identical CDR3 as well. This chain joins TRBV6-6 and TRBJ1-1; a weak D match, TRBD1 (5 bases). The length of the CDR3 is 14 residues. Per the germline V gene, CDR1 is MNHNY and CDR2 is SVGAGI (reference sequence). V was trimmed by 6 bases and J by 6 bases, leaving 17 bases between them. The CDR3 DNA reads TGTGCCAGCAGCTTCGACAGCAACGTCGCTGAAGCTTTCTTT. It translates to CASSFDSNVAEAFF.

The chain couples TRBV6-1 to TRBJ1-5; possible D gene TRBD1, 6 bases. The CDR3 runs 14 residues. V was shortened by 5 bases and J by 7 bases, with 15 bases between the two germline ends. Germline values: CDR1 MNHNS, CDR2 SASEGT. The CDR3 protein is CASSIIRGGQPQHF. The CDR3 DNA reads as TGTGCCAGCAGTATAATCAGGGGCGGACAGCCCCAGCATTTT.

The V and J genes are TRBV5-1 and TRBJ2-5; a possible D gene is TRBD2 (6 bases). The better agreement between TRBJ2-7 and the DNA end casts doubt on the J call. Germline V gene data show CDR1 as SGHRS and CDR2 as YFSETQ. This CDR3 has 16 amino acids. Here the CDR3 reads CASSLPREVTSYEQYF. In DNA form, the CDR3 reads TGCGCCAGCAGCCTCCCGAGGGAGGTAACTTCATACGAGCAGTACTTC.

The chain joins TRBV11-2 to TRBJ1-2; 8 bases are a match to TRBD1. V lost 4 bases and J lost 5; bases outside the gene matches: 15. Looked up from germline, CDR1 is SGHAT and CDR2 is FQNNGV. The CDR3 totals 17 residues. The CDR3: CASSSAGGAGWWYGYTF. The DNA of the CDR3 is TGTGCCAGCAGCTCCGCAGGGGGCGCAGGATGGTGGTATGGCTACACCTTC.

V gene TRBV6-5 combines with J gene TRBJ1-1; no clear D gene. Trimming took 0 bases from V and 8 from J, leaving 16 bases between them. This CDR3 is 15 amino acids long. Germline values: CDR1 MNHEY, CDR2 SVGAGI. CDR3 in DNA: TGTGCCAGCAGTTACTCGGAGGCAGCTTTTGCAGAAGCTTTCTTT. Translation: CASSYSEAAFAEAFF.

The chain combines TRBV29-1 with TRBJ1-4; the D is unclear. This CDR3 is built from 14 residues. Trimming took 4 bases from V and 0 from J, leaving 9 bases between them. Germline CDR1 reads SQVTM; CDR2 reads ANQGSEA. The CDR3 nucleotides are TGCAGCGTTGCAACTGGAGCAACTAATGAAAAACTGTTTTTT. This encodes CSVATGATNEKLFF.

The gene calls are TRBV11-3 and TRBJ1-1; the D is unclear. Trimming pared 1 base from V and 5 bases from J, leaving 8 bases between. Germline V lookup: CDR1 SGHNT, CDR2 YENEEA. The CDR3 runs to 13 residues. Here the CDR3 reads CASSLATGTEAFF. For the CDR3, the DNA is TGTGCCAGCAGCTTAGCGACGGGGACTGAAGCTTTCTTT.

The J gene is TRBJ2-7, the V gene TRBV23-1, with D perhaps matching TRBD1 (5 bases). TRBV23-1 qualifies as an ORF whose function is uncertain. This CDR3 region has 15 residues. Deletions cut 6 bases from V and 0 bases from J, with 15 bases between. The CDR3 loop reads CASSPGIRSSYEQYF. CDR3 bases: TGCGCCAGCAGCCCAGGGATCAGGAGCTCCTACGAGCAGTACTTC.

In DNA form, the CDR3 reads TGTGCCAGCAGCTCGCGGGCCGGACCTAATGAAAAACTGTTTTTT. Its protein product is CASSSRAGPNEKLFF. The rearrangement links TRBV7-7 to TRBJ1-4; D ambiguous. Between the trimmed V and J ends, which lost 4 bases and 3 bases, there was a span of 12 bases. CDR3 length: 15 amino acids. Germline V gene lookup returns CDR1 SSHAT and CDR2 FNYEAQ (reference sequence).